A selection of T cell receptor beta chains follows, all from one sample in a study of response to subunit inactivated influenza vaccine. TCRdb re-analysed the RT-PCR reads in MiXCR, keeping a single row per CDR3 protein. The data hold some 640,000 distinct CDR3 sequences, with 11% to 15% observed a single time. The sample here was PBMCs from blood, taken approximately 15 days before vaccination. All receptors derive from a man aged 50 or older who received an inactivated influenza vaccine. The CDR3 runs from the conserved cysteine through the conserved F or W. A D gene is named only where the DNA matches it firmly. Only part of the rows carry a size: once, few, many, or a class if the clone is expanded.

DNA | CDR3 | J | V | size | D
TGCAGTGCTGTAGCGGGTCCGAGGGAGACCCAGTACTTC | CSAVAGPRETQYF | TRBJ2-5 | TRBV20-1 | few | TRBD2
TGTGCCAGCAGCCTAAGGGGGGCAGGGGCAGGCTATGGCTACACCTTC | CASSLRGAGAGYGYTF | TRBJ1-2 | TRBV7-2 | few | .
TGTGCCAGCAGCTTAAGTGCGTCGGGACGGTGGTCGTTGGCCCAGTACTTC | CASSLSASGRWSLAQYF | TRBJ2-5 | TRBV7-8 | . | .
TGTGCCAGCAGACAGGGTACGGCAGATACGCAGTATTTT | CASRQGTADTQYF | TRBJ2-3 | TRBV27 | . | .
TGTGCCAGCAGTGAGCGAGCGGGAACCGAGCAGTTCTTC | CASSERAGTEQFF | TRBJ2-1 | TRBV12-3/TRBV12-4 | . | TRBD2
TGCGCCAGCAGCCAAGAGCTCCGGACGGGATGGGGAGTTAGGGACGAGCAGTACTTC | CASSQELRTGWGVRDEQYF | TRBJ2-7 | TRBV4-3 | few | .
TGTGCCAGTAGTATCGGTAGGCGCTCTGGGGCCAACGTCCTGACTTTC | CASSIGRRSGANVLTF | TRBJ2-6 | TRBV19 | few | .
TGTGCCAGCAGACGCGGCCCGTACTCCCAAGAGACCCAGTACTTC | CASRRGPYSQETQYF | TRBJ2-5 | TRBV28 | many | .
TGTGCCAGCAGCCTAGCGGAGGGCGGGGAGCTGTTTTTT | CASSLAEGGELFF | TRBJ2-2 | TRBV11-2 | . | TRBD2
TGTGCCAGCAGCAACAGGGGGCTAGCGGGGGGTAATGAGCAGTTCTTC | CASSNRGLAGGNEQFF | TRBJ2-1 | TRBV11-2 | few | TRBD2
TGTGCCAGCGGACTCGTAGCGGGGGTGGGAGAGACCCAGTACTTC | CASGLVAGVGETQYF | TRBJ2-5 | TRBV27 | few | TRBD2
TGTGCCAGCAGTTTCAAGTCAGATACGCAGTATTTT | CASSFKSDTQYF | TRBJ2-3 | TRBV2 | . | .
TGCAGTGCAATCTCCGTGGGGATACCCTACGAGCAGTACTTC | CSAISVGIPYEQYF | TRBJ2-7 | TRBV20-1 | . | .
TGTGCCACCGCGTGGGGGGGAGTTAACACTGAAGCTTTCTTT | CATAWGGVNTEAFF | TRBJ1-1 | TRBV7-2 | many | .
TGTGCCAGCAGCCCCACGCGGACTAGCTCTGGTGAGCAGTTCTTC | CASSPTRTSSGEQFF | TRBJ2-1 | TRBV7-9 | . | TRBD2
TGTGCCAGCAGCCCAGGGACTAGCGGAACGACCCAAGAGACCCAGTACTTC | CASSPGTSGTTQETQYF | TRBJ2-5 | TRBV7-3 | . | TRBD2
TGTGCCAGCAGTTTAATCGGATTAGAAGAGACCCAGTACTTC | CASSLIGLEETQYF | TRBJ2-5 | TRBV12-3/TRBV12-4 | . | .
TGCAGTGCCAGAGGACAGTTGTACGTCGTCGCCTCCTACAATGAGCAGTTCTTC | CSARGQLYVVASYNEQFF | TRBJ2-1 | TRBV20-1 | . | .
TGCAGTGCTAGAGCGGGGGTCGGCGAGCAGTACTTC | CSARAGVGEQYF | TRBJ2-7 | TRBV20-1 | . | .
TGTGCCAGCAGCGTAGATTTTATGGGGGACCGGACCAAAAACATTCAGTACTTC | CASSVDFMGDRTKNIQYF | TRBJ2-4 | TRBV9 | . | .
TGTGCCAGCAGCGTAGAGCGGGGGCCCACCGGGGAGCTGTTTTTT | CASSVERGPTGELFF | TRBJ2-2 | TRBV9 | . | TRBD2
TGTGCCAGCAGCTTAGTCGAGAGACAAGAGACCCAGTACTTC | CASSLVERQETQYF | TRBJ2-5 | TRBV7-2 | few | .
TGCGCCAGCAGCCAACTACAGGGGGTTAATGAAAAACTGTTTTTT | CASSQLQGVNEKLFF | TRBJ1-4 | TRBV4-3 | . | TRBD1
TGTGCCAGCAGCCAGGGGTCTAGCGGGGGAGAGTTCTTC | CASSQGSSGGEFF | TRBJ2-1 | TRBV7-9 | few | TRBD2
TGTGCCAGCAGTGAGGACAGGAGCGGACGGACCCAGTACTTC | CASSEDRSGRTQYF | TRBJ2-5 | TRBV2 | . | TRBD1
TGTGCCACCCGAGGCACCGGGACAAATAATTCACCCCTCCACTTT | CATRGTGTNNSPLHF | TRBJ1-6 | TRBV27 | many | .
TGCAGCGTTGAAGAGTCACAGAAGAACCAAGAGACCCAGTACTTC | CSVEESQKNQETQYF | TRBJ2-5 | TRBV29-1 | few | .
TGTGCCAGCAGCCCCACCGGGAGGTATTACAATGAGCAGTTCTTC | CASSPTGRYYNEQFF | TRBJ2-1 | TRBV7-9 | many | TRBD2
TGCGCCAGCAGCCCTACTAGCGGGAGGGAATTTCCGCAAGAGCAGTACTTC | CASSPTSGREFPQEQYF | TRBJ2-7 | TRBV5-1 | few | TRBD2
TGTGCCAGCAGCTTAGGGTTAACAGGGGACGGCGGGTTT | CASSLGLTGDGGF | TRBJ2-3 | TRBV7-2 | . | TRBD1
TGTGCCAGCAGCCTAGCCTCGCGCCTTTCAGATACGCAGTATTTT | CASSLASRLSDTQYF | TRBJ2-3 | TRBV12-3/TRBV12-4 | few | .
TGTGCCAGCAGCCAGAGAGGCAGGGCAGACACAGATACGCAGTATTTT | CASSQRGRADTDTQYF | TRBJ2-3 | TRBV14 | . | .
TGTGCCACCAGCAGAGATAGATGGGAAGAGACCCAGTACTTC | CATSRDRWEETQYF | TRBJ2-5 | TRBV15 | . | .
TGTGCCAGCAGCAAGGCAACTAGCGAGGGGGCTGGGGCCAACGTCCTGACTTTC | CASSKATSEGAGANVLTF | TRBJ2-6 | TRBV3-1 | few | .
TGTGCCAGCAGTCCCACTTCGATGCCGGCCGGGGAGCTGTTTTTT | CASSPTSMPAGELFF | TRBJ2-2 | TRBV27 | . | .
TGCAGTGCTAGACAACTAGCGGTGAACACCGGGGAGCTGTTTTTT | CSARQLAVNTGELFF | TRBJ2-2 | TRBV20-1 | . | TRBD2
TGTGCCAGCAGTGACTTGGGGGGAGGAGGCAATGAGCAGTTCTTC | CASSDLGGGGNEQFF | TRBJ2-1 | TRBV6-4 | few | .
TGTGCCAGCAGCCAAGAAAGGGGGCGCGGCTCACCCCTCCACTTT | CASSQERGRGSPLHF | TRBJ1-6 | TRBV3-1 | . | TRBD1
TGTGCCAGCAGTCTTAAAAATGAGCAGTTCTTC | CASSLKNEQFF | TRBJ2-1 | TRBV12-3/TRBV12-4 | many | .
TGTGCCACCAGCAGAGAAACATTCAGGGGGCGTCAAGAAAAACTGTTTTTT | CATSRETFRGRQEKLFF | TRBJ1-4 | TRBV15 | . | TRBD1
TGTGCCAGCAGTTACAGCATGGGGACAGGCCCCACTGAAGCTTTCTTT | CASSYSMGTGPTEAFF | TRBJ1-1 | TRBV6-2/TRBV6-3 | few | TRBD1
TGTGCCAGCAGCTTAGATGTAGGGCAGGGATTCTACGAGCAGTACTTC | CASSLDVGQGFYEQYF | TRBJ2-7 | TRBV11-2 | few | .
TGTGCCAGCAGTCCGCAGGGGGCGGGGGGTAGGTATGAGCAGTTCTTC | CASSPQGAGGRYEQFF | TRBJ2-1 | TRBV27 | few | .
TGTGCCGCCCTAGATAACGCGGCGGGCAATCAGCCCCAGCATTTT | CAALDNAAGNQPQHF | TRBJ1-5 | TRBV19 | . | .
TGTGCCACCCAACAGGGATCGGGCTACGAGCAGTACTTC | CATQQGSGYEQYF | TRBJ2-7 | TRBV15 | few | .
TGTGCCAGCAGTCCCCCATCAGGGATCTCCTACGAGCAGTACTTC | CASSPPSGISYEQYF | TRBJ2-7 | TRBV28 | few | .
TGTGCCAGCAGCTTAGGGAGTGTCGTGTTCTATGGCTACACCTTC | CASSLGSVVFYGYTF | TRBJ1-2 | TRBV7-2 | few | .
TGCAGTGCTAGAGGCCGGGCCCTCGCGACCCAGTACTTC | CSARGRALATQYF | TRBJ2-5 | TRBV20-1 | many | .
TGCGCCAGCAGCCAAGTCCCCCTAGCGGGAGGCTCCTACGAGCAGTACTTC | CASSQVPLAGGSYEQYF | TRBJ2-7 | TRBV4-1 | few | TRBD2
TGTGCCAGCAGCTTAGGGACTATATACTACGAGCAGTACTTC | CASSLGTIYYEQYF | TRBJ2-7 | TRBV7-9 | . | .
TGCGCCAGCAGCTTAGACAGTTTCACCGGGGAGCTGTTTTTT | CASSLDSFTGELFF | TRBJ2-2 | TRBV5-1 | . | .
TGTGCCAGCAGCCGACTCACAGGGGGCGACACCGGGGAGCTGTTTTTT | CASSRLTGGDTGELFF | TRBJ2-2 | TRBV3-1 | few | TRBD1
TGCGCCAGCAGCTTGGGGCAGGACGAGACCCAGTACTTC | CASSLGQDETQYF | TRBJ2-5 | TRBV5-1 | . | .
TGTGCCAGCAGCCAAAATAGCTATGGCTACACCTTC | CASSQNSYGYTF | TRBJ1-2 | TRBV3-1 | few | .
TGTGCCAGCAGCCCGGGTCTGACTAGCGGGGGGGGAGATACGCAGTATTTT | CASSPGLTSGGGDTQYF | TRBJ2-3 | TRBV4-2 | . | TRBD2